The T cell receptor (beta chain) described here comes from a study of cytomegalovirus exposure and HLA in healthy donors. Regarding this clone: Its antigen is unidentified.

The data were produced by immunoSEQ multiplex PCR, yet TCRdb's version contains in-frame clones alone and is incomplete. The table records about 220,000 clones, almost 90% of them present only once. Regarding the study as a whole: Reported results showed that the classifier diagnosed cytomegalovirus status with high specificity and sensitivity. The study flagged about 150 TCR beta chains as cytomegalovirus-associated. It was found in a later analysis that first-cohort TCR clusters tended to co-occur in the approximately 120 validation repertoires. Whilst most TCR sequences proved rare, a subset of public TCRs occurred across many donors.

The V gene's germline CDR1 is WSHSY and CDR2 SAAADI. This CDR3 comprises 15 residues. J was trimmed by 5 bases and V by 1 base; bases with no gene match: 5. The gene calls are TRBV10-2 and TRBJ2-7, with 10 bases aligning to TRBD2. The sample comprised PBMCs. The clonotype originates from a woman under 30 in good health and CMV-seronegative. CDR3 DNA sequence: TGCGCCAGCAGTGAGTTTATTGGGACTAGCGACGAGCAGTACTTC. Amino acid sequence: CASSEFIGTSDEQYF.